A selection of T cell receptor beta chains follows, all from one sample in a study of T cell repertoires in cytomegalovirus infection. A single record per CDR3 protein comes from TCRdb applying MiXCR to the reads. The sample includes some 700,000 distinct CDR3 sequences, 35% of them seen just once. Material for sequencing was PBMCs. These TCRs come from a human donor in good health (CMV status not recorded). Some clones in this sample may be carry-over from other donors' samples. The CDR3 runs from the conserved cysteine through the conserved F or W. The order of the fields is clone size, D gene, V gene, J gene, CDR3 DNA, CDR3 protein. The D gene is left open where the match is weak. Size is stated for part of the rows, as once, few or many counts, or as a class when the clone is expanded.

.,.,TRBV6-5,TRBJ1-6,TGTGCCAGCAGTTACTCGATTCCGGGGGCCAGCGAAAATTCACCCCTCCACTTT,CASSYSIPGASENSPLHF
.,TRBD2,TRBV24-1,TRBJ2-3,TGTGCCACCAGTGACCTTCGGACTAGCGGGAGTTCAGATACGCAGTATTTT,CATSDLRTSGSSDTQYF
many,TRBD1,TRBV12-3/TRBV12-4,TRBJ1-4,TGTGCCAGCAGTCCGACAGGGGGTAATGAAAAACTGTTTTTT,CASSPTGGNEKLFF
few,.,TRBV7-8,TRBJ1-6,TGTGCCAGCAGCTTAAGTACCGGGGGCAATTCACCCCTCCACTTT,CASSLSTGGNSPLHF
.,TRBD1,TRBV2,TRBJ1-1,TGTGCCAGCAGGACTCACGGACAGGGCACTGAAGCTTTCTTT,CASRTHGQGTEAFF
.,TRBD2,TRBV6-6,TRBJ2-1,TGTGCCAGCAGTTACTGGCTGGGGCGGGAGGTGTACAATGAGCAGTTCTTC,CASSYWLGREVYNEQFF
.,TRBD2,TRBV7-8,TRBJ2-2,TGTGCCAGCAGCGTAGTAGCGGGAGGGAACACCGGGGAGCTGTTTTTT,CASSVVAGGNTGELFF
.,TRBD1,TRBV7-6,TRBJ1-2,TGTGCCAGCAGCACTGGGACAGACGTTGACTACACCTTC,CASSTGTDVDYTF
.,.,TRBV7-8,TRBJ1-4,TGTGCCAGCAGCCCCCGAGCGCAAACTAATGAAAAACTGTTTTTT,CASSPRAQTNEKLFF
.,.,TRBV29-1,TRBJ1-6,TGCAGCGTCCGGAGGGAGAATAATTCACCCCTCCACTTT,CSVRRENNSPLHF
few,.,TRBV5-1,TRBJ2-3,TGCGCCAGCAGCTTGGCAGGACCAATTTCAGATACGCAGTATTTT,CASSLAGPISDTQYF
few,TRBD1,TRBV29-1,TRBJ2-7,TGCAGCGTTACGGGACAGGGGGTATACGAGCAGTACTTC,CSVTGQGVYEQYF
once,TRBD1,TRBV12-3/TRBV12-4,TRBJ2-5,TGTGCCAGCAGTTTAGGGTTATACAGGGGCTGGGAGACCCAGTACTTC,CASSLGLYRGWETQYF
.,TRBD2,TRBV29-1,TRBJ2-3,TGCAGCGTTGAGCTCATCGGCGGGGGGGTGGCAGGTACGCAGTATTTT,CSVELIGGGVAGTQYF
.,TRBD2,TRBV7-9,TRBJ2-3,TGTGCCAGCGAACTAGCGGGAGCAGATACGCAGTATTTT,CASELAGADTQYF
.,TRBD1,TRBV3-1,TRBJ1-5,TGTGCCAGCAGTCGGACAGGCCATCAGCCCCAGCATTTT,CASSRTGHQPQHF
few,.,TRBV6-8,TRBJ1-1,TGTGCCAGCAGACCAGCGAACACTGAAGCTTTCTTT,CASRPANTEAFF
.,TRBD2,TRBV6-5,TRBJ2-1,TGTGCCAGCAGTTACGGGTCTAGCGGGGCCAATGAGCAGTTCTTC,CASSYGSSGANEQFF
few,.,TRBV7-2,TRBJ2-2,TGTGCCAGCAGCTTAGTATCCCAGGGGAGCACCGGGGAGCTGTTTTTT,CASSLVSQGSTGELFF
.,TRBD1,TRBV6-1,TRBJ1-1,TGTGCCAGCAATAACAGGGGGAGCGTGGCTGAAGCTTTCTTT,CASNNRGSVAEAFF
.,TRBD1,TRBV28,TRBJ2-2,TGTGCCAGCAGTTACGGGACAGAGAACACCGGGGAGCTGTTTTTT,CASSYGTENTGELFF
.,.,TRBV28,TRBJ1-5,TGTGCCAGCACCGAGCAGGGGCGAAGTAGCAATCAGCCCCAGCATTTT,CASTEQGRSSNQPQHF
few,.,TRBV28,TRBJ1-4,TGTGCCAGCAGTTTATGGGCTGATCGGGGTGAAAAACTGTTTTTT,CASSLWADRGEKLFF
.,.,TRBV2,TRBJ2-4,TGTGCCAGCAACCGGGAATTAGCCAAAAACATTCAGTACTTC,CASNRELAKNIQYF
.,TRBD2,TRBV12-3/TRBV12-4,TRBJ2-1,TGTGCCAGCACGACTAGCGGGGGCTACAATGAGCAGTTCTTC,CASTTSGGYNEQFF
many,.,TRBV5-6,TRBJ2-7,TGTGCCAGCAGAGGTAACAGCTACGAGCAGTACTTC,CASRGNSYEQYF
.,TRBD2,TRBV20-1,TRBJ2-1,TGCAGTGCTAGAGGTTTAGCGGGAAACTCCTACAATGAGCAGTTCTTC,CSARGLAGNSYNEQFF
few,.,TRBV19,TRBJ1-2,TGTGCCAGTAGTATGATGCCGGGATATGGCTACACCTTC,CASSMMPGYGYTF
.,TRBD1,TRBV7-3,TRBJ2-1,TGTGCCAGCAGCTTAATGGGGAGGGACAGGGCCGCTGAGCAGTTCTTC,CASSLMGRDRAAEQFF
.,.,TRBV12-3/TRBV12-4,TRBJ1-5,TGTGCCAGCAGTTTTCAGGGTACCAGCAATCAGCCCCAGCATTTT,CASSFQGTSNQPQHF
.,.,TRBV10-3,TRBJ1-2,TGTGCCATCAGTGAACAGGGAAAGGGGGCTAACTATGGCTACACCTTC,CAISEQGKGANYGYTF
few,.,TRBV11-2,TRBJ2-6,TGTGCCAGCAGCCTTAGGGGGGGGCGGAACTCTGGGGCCAACGTCCTGACTTTC,CASSLRGGRNSGANVLTF
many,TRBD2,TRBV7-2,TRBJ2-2,TGTGCCAGCAGCTCCCGGACTAGCGGGACCGGGGAGCTGTTTTTT,CASSSRTSGTGELFF
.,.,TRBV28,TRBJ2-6,TGTGCCAGCGCCCCATGGGTAAGATCTGGGGCCAACGTCCTGACTTTC,CASAPWVRSGANVLTF
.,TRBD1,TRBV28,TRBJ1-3,TGTGCCAGCAGTCCCCGCAGGGGGTCCGGAAACACCATATATTTT,CASSPRRGSGNTIYF
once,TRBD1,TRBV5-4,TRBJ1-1,TGTGCCAGCAGCCAAAACGCCCGGACAGGAAGAAACACTGAAGCTTTCTTT,CASSQNARTGRNTEAFF
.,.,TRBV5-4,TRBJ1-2,TGTGCCAGCAGCTTGGACCCAAGTAACTATGGCTACACCTTC,CASSLDPSNYGYTF
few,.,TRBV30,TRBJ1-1,TGTGCCTGGAATGGGGGCACTGAAGCTTTCTTT,CAWNGGTEAFF
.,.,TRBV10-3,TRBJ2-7,TGTGCCATCATTCCATCAGGGGGGACGTACGAGCAGTACTTC,CAIIPSGGTYEQYF
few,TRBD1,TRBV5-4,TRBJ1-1,TGTGCCGGAAAAATAGGACAGGCTAACACTGAAGCTTTCTTT,CAGKIGQANTEAFF
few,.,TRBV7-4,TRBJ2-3,TGTGCCAGCACGGGGGTCACAGATACGCAGTATTTT,CASTGVTDTQYF
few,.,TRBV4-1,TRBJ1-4,TGCGCCAGCAGCCAAGTTCAGGGAACAACTAATGAAAAACTGTTTTTT,CASSQVQGTTNEKLFF
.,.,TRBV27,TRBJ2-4,TGTGCCAGCAGTTTAGCGGGGGCCGGGAACATTCAGTACTTC,CASSLAGAGNIQYF
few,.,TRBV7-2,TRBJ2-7,TGTGCCAGCAGCTTAATGCCAGAGTCCTACGAGCAGTACTTC,CASSLMPESYEQYF
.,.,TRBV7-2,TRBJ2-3,TGTGCCAGCAGCTTTTTAGGTCTTACGATGACAGATACGCCGTATTTT,CASSFLGLTMTDTPYF
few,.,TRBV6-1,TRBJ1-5,TGTGCCAGCAGTTACTTTCCCGCTCGCCATGATCAGCCCCAGCATTTT,CASSYFPARHDQPQHF
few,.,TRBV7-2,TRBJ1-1,TGTGCCAGCAGCTCATCCGGGACCGCAAGGACTGAAGCTTTCTTT,CASSSSGTARTEAFF
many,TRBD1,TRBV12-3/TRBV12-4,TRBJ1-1,TGTGCCAGCAATAACCCGGGACAGAGGAAAGCTTTCTTT,CASNNPGQRKAFF
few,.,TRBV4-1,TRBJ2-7,TGCGCCAGCAGCCCCCTAACTAGTGGGCTCGGAAGAGGGCACGAGCAGTACTTC,CASSPLTSGLGRGHEQYF